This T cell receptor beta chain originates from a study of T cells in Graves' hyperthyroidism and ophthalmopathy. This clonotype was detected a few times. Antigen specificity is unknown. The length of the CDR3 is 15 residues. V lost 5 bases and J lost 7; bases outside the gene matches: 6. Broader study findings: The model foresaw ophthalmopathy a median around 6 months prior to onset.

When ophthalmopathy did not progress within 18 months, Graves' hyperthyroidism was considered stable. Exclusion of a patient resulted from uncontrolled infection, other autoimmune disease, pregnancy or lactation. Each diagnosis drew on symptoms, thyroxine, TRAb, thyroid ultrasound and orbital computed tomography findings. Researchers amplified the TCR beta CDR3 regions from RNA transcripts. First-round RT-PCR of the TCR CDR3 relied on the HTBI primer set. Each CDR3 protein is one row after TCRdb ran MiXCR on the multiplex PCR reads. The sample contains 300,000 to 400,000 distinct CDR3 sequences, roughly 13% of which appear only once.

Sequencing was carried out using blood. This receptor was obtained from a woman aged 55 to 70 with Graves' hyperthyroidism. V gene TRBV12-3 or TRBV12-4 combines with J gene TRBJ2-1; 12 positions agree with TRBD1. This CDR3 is CASSTGTGGGNEQFF. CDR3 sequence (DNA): TGTGCCAGCAGTACCGGGACAGGGGGCGGGAATGAGCAGTTCTTC.